This TCR beta chain was observed in a study of blood T cell repertoires in COVID-19 (dated by TCRdb to 2020 to 2022). Regarding the study in general: The collaborator samples originated in the United States, Italy and Spain and spanned the acute and convalescent phases of COVID-19. Samples came from the ongoing ImmuneRACE study (first 160 participants) plus 1,254 subjects from 6 global collaborators. A de-identified subject ID, COVID-19 status, age in years and sex were almost always included in the sample metadata. The material from the prospective study consisted of cDNA or gDNA derived from T cells, B-cell-depleted T cells, or PBMCs. Where available, HLA class I and class II types were obtained from metadata supplied by the sample provider rather than from assay-based typing. A freely available public database, intended as a resource for researchers studying the immune response to SARS-CoV-2, is where the repertoires were released. Deeply sampled blood TCRbeta repertoires from subjects exposed to, actively infected with, or recovered from COVID-19 were included in the dataset.

Concerning this clone: Its specific antigen is unknown. No quality values exist for individual bases; no much larger clone is one base distant.

The immunoSEQ Assay, a bias-controlled multiplex PCR, was used to amplify TCRbeta CDR3 regions from genomic DNA. The paper's data handling went like this. Nucleated cell counts per sample were estimated from amplification of reference gene primers within the assay. To quantify the absolute abundance of each unique TCRbeta CDR3 rearrangement, sequence reads were collapsed and filtered. Productive Simpson clonality was computed per sample as the square root of Simpson's diversity index over productive rearrangements. Entries here come from immuneACCESS through TCRdb and include only in-frame sequences with V and J called. Some clones fail to appear in such tables; in the studies checked, an unresolved V gene covers under half of the shortfall, and the cause of the remainder is unknown. That table gives V, J and clone size, and the DNA gave D and trimming. The sample table contains under 350,000 clones; only one count was recorded for about 90% of them. The ten largest clones capture approximately 2% of the sample.

CDR1 and CDR2 are drawn from the germline V gene: ENHRY, SYGVKD. The CDR3 numbers 13 residues from cysteine through phenylalanine. Here the CDR3 DNA is all that survives: 39 bases in frame from base 1. V is trimmed back by 4 bases and J by 3 bases, and the junction contains 0 bases that no gene match accounts for. The full study reports these points: The amount of clinical and demographic metadata varied by source and participant and was provided uncurated.

Enrolling through a virtual design, the prospective study's participants ranged in age from roughly 18 to 90 years and lived across 24 United States geographic areas. In the prospective study, participants were assigned to cohorts based on the clinical history participants reported in a screening survey and a study questionnaire. ImmuneRACE Cohort 3 recovered participants were defined by two consecutive negative NP/OP PCR tests, healthcare professional clearance, or symptom resolution. Each participant in the prospective study had whole blood, serum and a nasopharyngeal or oropharyngeal swab collected by mobile phlebotomists. Over an approximately two-month period, participants in the prospective study had the option of providing additional blood draws and questionnaires. Before DNA extraction, blood samples from the prospective study were shipped at room temperature or frozen.

The sample taken for sequencing was PBMCs or T cells enriched from blood (not recorded which). This receptor chain uses TRBV10-3 and TRBJ1-1, with 9 bases aligning to TRBD1. The sequence was obtained from a woman aged 55 to 70 who had recovered from COVID-19. The nucleotides read TGTGCCATCAGTGGGACAGGGGACACTGAAGCTTTCTTT. This yields the protein CAISGTGDTEAFF.